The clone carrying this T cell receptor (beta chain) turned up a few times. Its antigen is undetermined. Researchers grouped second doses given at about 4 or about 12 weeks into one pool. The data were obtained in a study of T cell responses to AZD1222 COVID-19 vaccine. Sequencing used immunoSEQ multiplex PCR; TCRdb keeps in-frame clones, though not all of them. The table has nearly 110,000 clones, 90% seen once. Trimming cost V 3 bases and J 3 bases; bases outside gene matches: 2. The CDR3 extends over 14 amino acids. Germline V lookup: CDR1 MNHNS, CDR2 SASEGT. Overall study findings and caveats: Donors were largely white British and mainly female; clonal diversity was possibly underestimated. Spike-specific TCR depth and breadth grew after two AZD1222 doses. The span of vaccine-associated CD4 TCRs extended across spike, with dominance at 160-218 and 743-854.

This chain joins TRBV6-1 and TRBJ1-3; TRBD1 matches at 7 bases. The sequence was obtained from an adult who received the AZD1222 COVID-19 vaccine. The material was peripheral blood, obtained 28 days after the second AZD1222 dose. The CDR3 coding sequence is TGTGCCAGCAGTGACACAGGGGTTGGAAACACCATATATTTT. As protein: CASSDTGVGNTIYF.